Listed here are 13 T cell receptor beta chains from one sample, sequenced in a study of cytomegalovirus exposure and HLA in healthy donors. The PCR was carried out with 60 Vbeta primers and 13 Jbeta primers. Produced via immunoSEQ multiplex PCR; TCRdb's table is partial and in-frame only. This table holds approximately 180,000 clones, approximately 82% found once. The source material was PBMCs. These receptors all stem from a woman younger than 45 in good health and CMV-seronegative.

Comment on this clone: An end of the junction differs from the germline gene, which may be a read error. The genes are TRBV2 and TRBJ1-4, with 10 bases aligning to TRBD1. The CDR3 is 15 residues long. CDR1 SNHLY and CDR2 FYNNEI come from the germline V gene. CDR3 in amino acids: CASSGAGTGDEKLSF. CDR3 sequence (DNA): TGTGCCAGCAGTGGGGCCGGGACAGGGGACGAAAAACTGTCTTTT.

This rearrangement joins TRBV27 to TRBJ1-2; 8 bases are a match to TRBD1. This CDR3 is built from 15 residues. With V trimmed by 3 bases and J by 8 bases, 11 bases remained unmatched. CDR1 is MNHEY and CDR2 is SMNVEV in the germline V gene (reference sequence). The CDR3, as DNA: TGTGCCAGCAGTTTCAGGCAGGGGGCGACTGGGGGCTACACCTTC. Translated: CASSFRQGATGGYTF.

J is TRBJ2-2 and V is TRBV11-3, with 10 bases identical to TRBD2. Germline assignment: CDR1 SGHNT and CDR2 YENEEA. V trimming: 1 base; J trimming: 0 bases; junction bases outside the gene matches: 2. The CDR3 runs to 17 residues. CDR3 DNA sequence: TGTGCCAGCAGCTTAGGACTAGCGGGCACGAACACCGGGGAGCTGTTTTTT. Translated: CASSLGLAGTNTGELFF.

The J gene is TRBJ2-3, the V gene TRBV5-6, with 7 bases matching TRBD2. V lost 4 bases and J lost 2; bases outside the gene matches: 10. Germline V gene data show CDR1 as SGHDT and CDR2 as YYEEEE. The CDR3 is made up of 16 amino acids. CDR3 sequence: CASSRMGTTYTDTQYF. CDR3 coding DNA: TGTGCCAGCAGCCGGATGGGGACTACTTACACAGATACGCAGTATTTT.

This clone was detected once. The CDR3 DNA sequence: TGCGCCAGCAGCCGGGCCCCGGGAGAAGAGACCCAGTACTTC. As protein: CASSRAPGEETQYF. V gene TRBV5-1 combines with J gene TRBJ2-5; the D gene is possibly TRBD2 (6 bases). Trimming took off 4 bases at V and 3 bases at J, with 13 bases between the two ends. The V gene's germline CDR1 is SGHRS and CDR2 YFSETQ. This CDR3 contains 14 residues.

The gene calls are TRBV19 and TRBJ2-7; 9 bases map to TRBD1. V lost 6 bases and J lost 2; bases outside the gene matches: 5. Germline CDR1 reads LNHDA; CDR2 reads SQIVND (reference sequence). The CDR3 totals 14 residues. The CDR3 region has the DNA TGTGCCAGTAGACCCGGGACAGGGACCTACGAGCAGTACTTC. Its protein is CASRPGTGTYEQYF.

The chain couples TRBV7-2 to TRBJ2-5, with a tentative D call TRBD2 (6 bases). The J call may be wrong; the DNA end is better matched by TRBJ2-7. There are 16 residues in the CDR3. Germline V gene data show CDR1 as SGHTA and CDR2 as FQGNSA. CDR3 in DNA: TGTGCCAGCAGCTTAGAGGGTAGCGGTAGCTCCTACGAGCAGTACTTC. It specifies CASSLEGSGSSYEQYF.

This clone has a single count. The genes are TRBV30 and TRBJ2-7; D is unresolved. CDR3 length: 14 amino acids. Germline CDR1 GTSNPN, CDR2 SVGIG (reference sequence). Trimming removed 0 bases from V and 0 bases from J, with 9 bases in between. The CDR3 bases are TGTGCCTGGAGTGTACCGGTTAACTCCTACGAGCAGTACTTC. It specifies CAWSVPVNSYEQYF.

The chain links TRBV11-2 to TRBJ2-5, with 12 positions matching TRBD2. Germline V CDR1 and CDR2: SGHAT, FQNNGV. This CDR3 is 17 amino acids long. Losses at the gene ends were 3 bases for V and 2 bases for J; bases not matched to a gene: 7. Here the CDR3 reads CASSFTTSGGPQETQYF. DNA of the CDR3: TGTGCCAGCAGCTTCACAACTAGCGGGGGGCCGCAAGAGACCCAGTACTTC.

The chain is built from TRBV10-3 and TRBJ2-3; 11 bases match TRBD2. The CDR3 is 15 amino acids. Germline CDR1 reads ENHRY; CDR2 reads SYGVKD. J gave up 4 bases and V 6 bases, and 6 bases lay outside the gene matches. CDR3 DNA sequence: TGTGCCATCAGCCTACTAGCGGGGGTGGCAGATACGCAGTATTTT. Protein product: CAISLLAGVADTQYF.

About this clone itself: The sample holds other DNA sequences that translate to the same CDR3. The V gene is TRBV4-3, the J gene TRBJ2-7; D is perhaps TRBD2 (5 bases). Germline CDR1 and CDR2: LGHNA and YSLEER. CDR3 size: 15 residues. Between the trimmed V and J ends, which lost 0 bases and 2 bases, there was a span of 11 bases. In DNA form, the CDR3 reads TGCGCCAGCAGCCAAGATCGGGGTTTGGCCTACGAGCAGTACTTC. Translated, it gives CASSQDRGLAYEQYF.

This chain uses TRBV4-1 with TRBJ2-2, with TRBD1 as a possible D gene (5 bases). Trimming removed 3 bases at V and 5 bases at J, with 16 bases between. Germline-derived CDR1 and CDR2 are MGHRA and YSYEKL. The CDR3 is 16 amino acids. The DNA for the CDR3 is TGCGCCAGCAGCCATTCCCTTGGACAAGGGACCGGGGAGCTGTTTTTT. It yields the protein CASSHSLGQGTGELFF.

The V call is TRBV19, the J call TRBJ1-6; D uncertain. This CDR3 spans 16 amino acids. V lost 7 bases and J lost 0, with 13 bases in between. From germline, CDR1 is LNHDA and CDR2 SQIVND (reference sequence). CDR3 region: CASKSGSSSYNSPLHF. As DNA, the CDR3 is TGTGCCAGTAAGTCAGGTTCGAGCTCCTATAATTCACCCCTCCACTTT.